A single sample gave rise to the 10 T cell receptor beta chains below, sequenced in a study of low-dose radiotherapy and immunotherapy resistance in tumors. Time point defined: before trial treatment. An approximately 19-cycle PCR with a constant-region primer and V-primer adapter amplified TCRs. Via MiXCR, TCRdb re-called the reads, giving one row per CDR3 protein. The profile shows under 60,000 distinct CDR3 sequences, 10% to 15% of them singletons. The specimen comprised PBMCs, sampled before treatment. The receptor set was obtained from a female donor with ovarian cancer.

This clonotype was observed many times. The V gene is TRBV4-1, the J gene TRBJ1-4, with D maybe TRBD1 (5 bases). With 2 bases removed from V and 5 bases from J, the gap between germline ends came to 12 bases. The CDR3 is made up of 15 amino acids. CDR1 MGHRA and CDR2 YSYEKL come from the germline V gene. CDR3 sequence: CASSQTGTPNEKLFF. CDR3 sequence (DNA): TGCGCCAGCAGCCAAACCGGGACTCCAAATGAAAAACTGTTTTTT.

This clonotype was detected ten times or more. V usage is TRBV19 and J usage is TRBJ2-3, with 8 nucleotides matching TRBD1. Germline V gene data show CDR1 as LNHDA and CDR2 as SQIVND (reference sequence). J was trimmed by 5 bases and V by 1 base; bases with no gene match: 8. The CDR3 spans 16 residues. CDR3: CASSIGGQGAGDTQYF. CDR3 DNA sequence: TGTGCCAGTAGTATAGGCGGCCAGGGGGCGGGAGATACGCAGTATTTT.

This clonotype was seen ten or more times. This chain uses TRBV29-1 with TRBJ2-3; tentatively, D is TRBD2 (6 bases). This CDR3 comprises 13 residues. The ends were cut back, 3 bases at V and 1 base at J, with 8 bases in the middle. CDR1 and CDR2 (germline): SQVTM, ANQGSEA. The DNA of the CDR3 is TGCAGCGTTGATCCGGGGGGCACAGATACGCAGTATTTT. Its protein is CSVDPGGTDTQYF.

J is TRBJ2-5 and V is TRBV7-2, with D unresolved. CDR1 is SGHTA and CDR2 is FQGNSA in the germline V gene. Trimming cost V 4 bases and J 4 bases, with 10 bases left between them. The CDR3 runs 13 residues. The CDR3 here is CASSSSATETQYF. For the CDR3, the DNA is TGTGCCAGCAGCTCCTCGGCTACAGAGACCCAGTACTTC.

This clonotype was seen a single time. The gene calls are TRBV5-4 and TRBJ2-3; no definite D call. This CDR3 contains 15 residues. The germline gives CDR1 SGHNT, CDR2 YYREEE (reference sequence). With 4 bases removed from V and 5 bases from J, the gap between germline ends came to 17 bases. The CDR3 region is CASSRSSVAVDTQYF. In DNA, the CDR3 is TGTGCCAGCAGCCGATCTTCGGTCGCAGTAGATACGCAGTATTTT.

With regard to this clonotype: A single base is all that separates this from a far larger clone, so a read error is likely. The CDR3 nucleotides read TGCGCCAGCAGCTCCAGGACTAGCGGGGGGAACTACAATGAGCAGTACTTC. It is translated as CASSSRTSGGNYNEQYF. This sequence joins TRBV5-1 and TRBJ2-5; 14 nucleotides agree with TRBD2. The CDR3 extends over 17 amino acids. Germline assignment: CDR1 SGHRS and CDR2 YFSETQ. Germline trimming cut 3 bases from V and 11 bases from J; bases unmatched to any gene: 15.

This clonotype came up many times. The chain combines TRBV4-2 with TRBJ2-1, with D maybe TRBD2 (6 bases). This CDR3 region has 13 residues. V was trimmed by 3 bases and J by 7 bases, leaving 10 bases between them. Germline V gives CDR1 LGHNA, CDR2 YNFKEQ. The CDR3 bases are TGTGCCAGCAGCCAGAGACTAGGGAATGAGCAGTTCTTC. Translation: CASSQRLGNEQFF.

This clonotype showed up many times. CDR3 sequence reads: CASSPEGLTDTQYF. In DNA, the CDR3 is TGTGCCAGCAGCCCGGAGGGCCTTACAGATACGCAGTATTTT. V is TRBV5-4 and J is TRBJ2-3, with D perhaps matching TRBD2 (6 bases). There are 14 residues in the CDR3. Trimming stripped 4 bases from V and 3 bases from J, with 12 bases between. Germline CDR1 and CDR2: SGHNT and YYREEE (reference sequence).

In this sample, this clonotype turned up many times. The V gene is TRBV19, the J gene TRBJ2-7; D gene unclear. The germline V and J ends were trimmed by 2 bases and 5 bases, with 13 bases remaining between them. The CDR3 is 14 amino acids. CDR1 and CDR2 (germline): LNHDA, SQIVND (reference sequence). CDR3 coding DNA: TGTGCCAGTAGTATAAAGGGATCTGGCGACGAGCAGTACTTC. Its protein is CASSIKGSGDEQYF.

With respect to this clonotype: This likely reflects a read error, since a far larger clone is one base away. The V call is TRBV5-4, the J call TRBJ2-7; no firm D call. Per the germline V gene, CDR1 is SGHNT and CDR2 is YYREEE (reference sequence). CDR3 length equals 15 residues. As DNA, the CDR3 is TGTACCAGCAGCTTGGCTGGGATTAGCATTTACGAGCAGTACTTC. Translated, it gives CTSSLAGISIYEQYF.